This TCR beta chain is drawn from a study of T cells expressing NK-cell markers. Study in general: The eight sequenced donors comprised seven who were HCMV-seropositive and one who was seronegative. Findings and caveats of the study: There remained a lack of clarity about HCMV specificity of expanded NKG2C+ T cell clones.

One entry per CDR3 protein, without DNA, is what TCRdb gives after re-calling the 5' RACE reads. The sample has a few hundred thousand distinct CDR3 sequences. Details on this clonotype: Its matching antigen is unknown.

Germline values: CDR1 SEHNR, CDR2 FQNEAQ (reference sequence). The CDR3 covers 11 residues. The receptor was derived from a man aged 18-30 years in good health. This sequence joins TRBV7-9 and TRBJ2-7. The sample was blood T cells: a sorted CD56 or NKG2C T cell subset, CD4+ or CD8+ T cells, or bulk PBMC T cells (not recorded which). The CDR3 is CASSVDQDWYF.